This is a list of T cell receptor beta chains from one sample in a study of CD8+CD57+ T cells in acquired aplastic anemia. TCRdb called the reads again in MiXCR, with one record for every CDR3 protein. The profile shows about 40,000 distinct CDR3 sequences, 65% to 70% of them singletons. Sequenced: sorted CD4+, CD8+, or CD8+CD57+ T cells (not recorded which) from PBMCs. The receptor source for this set is a human donor in good health, serving as a control. CDR3s include the opening cysteine and the closing phenylalanine or tryptophan. A D gene is named only where the DNA matches it firmly. Part of the rows lack a size; the others show once, few, many or a class for expanded clones.

>NA|NA|TRBV20-1|TRBJ2-5
CSARLAGGEETQYF
TGCAGTGCTAGACTCGCAGGAGGAGAAGAGACCCAGTACTTC
>NA|TRBD2|TRBV11-2|TRBJ2-7
CASSLLAGDEQYF
TGTGCCAGCAGCTTACTAGCGGGAGACGAGCAGTACTTC
>NA|TRBD2|TRBV9|TRBJ2-1
CASSFRTSGELNEQFF
TGTGCCAGCAGCTTCCGGACTAGCGGGGAGCTCAATGAGCAGTTCTTC
>few|TRBD1|TRBV19|TRBJ2-1
CASSHLGQGNEQFF
TGTGCCAGTAGTCACCTGGGACAGGGCAATGAGCAGTTCTTC
>NA|NA|TRBV7-2|TRBJ2-7
CASSINGPYEQYF
TGTGCCAGTAGTATCAATGGGCCCTACGAGCAGTACTTC
>NA|TRBD1|TRBV5-1|TRBJ2-5
CASSLPRGQGAETQYF
TGCGCCAGCAGCTTGCCTAGGGGACAGGGGGCAGAGACCCAGTACTTC
>NA|TRBD1|TRBV4-3|TRBJ2-1
CASSPPGQGYEQFF
TGCGCCAGCAGCCCACCGGGACAGGGATACGAGCAGTTCTTC
>medium-sized|NA|TRBV14|TRBJ2-7
CASSQEGSREQYF
TGTGCCAGCAGCCAAGAGGGGAGTCGCGAGCAGTACTTC
>few|NA|TRBV10-3|TRBJ2-7
CAISELLSYEQYF
TGTGCCATCAGTGAGTTGCTTTCCTACGAGCAGTACTTC
>once|NA|TRBV7-9|TRBJ1-1
CASSQNSPNTEAFF
TGTGCCAGCAGCCAAAATTCACCGAACACTGAAGCTTTCTTT
>NA|NA|TRBV29-1|TRBJ2-3
CSANPREADTQYF
TGCAGCGCAAACCCCAGGGAGGCAGATACGCAGTATTTT
>once|NA|TRBV11-1|TRBJ2-3
CASSAGGAGVTDTQYF
TGTGCCAGCAGCGCTGGAGGGGCTGGAGTAACAGATACGCAGTATTTT
>many|NA|TRBV6-1|TRBJ1-1
CASSEADGMNTEAFF
TGTGCCAGCAGTGAAGCCGACGGCATGAACACTGAAGCTTTCTTT
>NA|TRBD1|TRBV20-1|TRBJ1-2
CSARDWTGGDDYGYTF
TGCAGTGCTAGAGATTGGACAGGGGGCGATGACTATGGCTACACCTTC
>NA|NA|TRBV15|TRBJ1-1
CATSTEYLNTEAFF
TGTGCCACCAGCACCGAATATCTGAACACTGAAGCTTTCTTT
>NA|NA|TRBV20-1|TRBJ2-7
CSASSSFRAQYF
TGCAGTGCTTCCTCTAGCTTCCGGGCCCAGTACTTC
>medium-sized|NA|TRBV6-1|TRBJ1-6
CASLQGSNSPLHF
TGTGCCAGCCTACAGGGATCCAATTCACCCCTCCACTTT
>NA|NA|TRBV20-1|TRBJ1-2
CSANVGYTF
TGCAGTGCTAACGTGGGCTACACCTTC
>NA|NA|TRBV2|TRBJ1-3
CASSVGLSSGNTIYF
TGTGCCAGCAGTGTGGGCCTTTCCTCTGGAAACACCATATATTTT
>NA|TRBD2|TRBV4-1|TRBJ2-5
CASSQVMTSGESQETQYF
TGCGCCAGCAGCCAAGTCATGACTAGCGGGGAGTCCCAAGAGACCCAGTACTTC
>few|TRBD1|TRBV19|TRBJ2-7
CASKPQGPGYEQYF
TGTGCCAGTAAACCACAGGGGCCAGGGTACGAGCAGTACTTC
>NA|TRBD1|TRBV14|TRBJ1-6
CASSQKTGFNSPLHF
TGTGCCAGCAGCCAAAAGACAGGGTTCAATTCACCCCTCCACTTT
>NA|NA|TRBV4-3|TRBJ1-2
CASSRDGDLYGYTF
TGCGCCAGCAGCCGGGACGGAGATCTTTATGGCTACACCTTC
>few|NA|TRBV10-2|TRBJ2-5
CASSDAGSQTQYF
TGCGCCAGCAGTGACGCAGGGTCCCAGACCCAGTACTTC
>NA|NA|TRBV24-1|TRBJ2-3
CATSDTGGSTDTQYF
TGTGCCACCAGTGACACAGGTGGGAGCACAGATACGCAGTATTTT
>many|NA|TRBV12-3/TRBV12-4|TRBJ2-1
CASSPVPGRHEQFF
TGTGCCAGCAGCCCCGTCCCAGGGCGCCATGAGCAGTTCTTC
>few|TRBD2|TRBV7-6|TRBJ2-3
CASSPSSGGAGFPDTQYF
TGTGCCAGCAGCCCCTCTAGCGGGGGGGCAGGGTTTCCAGATACGCAGTATTTT
>NA|TRBD1|TRBV19|TRBJ1-6
CASSIFGTAYNSPLHF
TGTGCCAGTAGTATCTTCGGGACAGCCTATAATTCACCCCTCCACTTT
>NA|NA|TRBV7-6|TRBJ1-5
CASSFHENQPQHF
TGTGCCAGCAGCTTCCACGAGAATCAGCCCCAGCATTTT
>NA|NA|TRBV29-1|TRBJ2-1
CSVDTFDYEQFF
TGCAGCGTTGACACGTTCGACTATGAGCAGTTCTTC
>NA|NA|TRBV29-1|TRBJ2-7
CSVVSGEYSYEQYF
TGCAGCGTTGTGTCGGGCGAATACTCCTACGAGCAGTACTTC
>NA|TRBD1|TRBV19|TRBJ2-7
CATTDRAGQYF
TGTGCCACCACGGACAGGGCTGGGCAGTACTTC
>NA|TRBD1|TRBV19|TRBJ1-2
CASNPWGQGAAHPDGYTF
TGTGCCAGTAACCCATGGGGACAGGGGGCCGCACACCCCGATGGCTACACCTTC
>NA|NA|TRBV19|TRBJ1-5
CASSQRTDSNQPQHF
TGTGCCAGTAGTCAACGGACAGATAGCAATCAGCCCCAGCATTTT
>NA|TRBD2|TRBV10-1|TRBJ2-7
CASTSGVAGIYEQYF
TGCGCCAGCACCTCGGGGGTAGCGGGAATTTACGAGCAGTACTTC
>NA|TRBD1|TRBV10-3|TRBJ1-5
CAISDRGLSNQPQHF
TGTGCCATCAGTGACAGGGGGCTTAGCAATCAGCCCCAGCATTTT
>NA|NA|TRBV19|TRBJ2-7
CASSIDGESYEQYF
TGTGCCAGTAGTATAGATGGGGAGAGCTACGAGCAGTACTTC
>NA|NA|TRBV15|TRBJ1-5
CATSRDRGSNQPQHF
TGTGCCACCAGCAGAGATCGGGGTAGCAATCAGCCCCAGCATTTT
>NA|NA|TRBV7-8|TRBJ2-3
CASSYSGTQSDTQYF
TGTGCCAGCAGCTACTCCGGTACACAGTCAGATACGCAGTATTTT
>NA|TRBD1|TRBV7-9|TRBJ2-5
CASSPPGTGGQETQYF
TGTGCCAGCAGCCCCCCCGGAACAGGGGGCCAAGAGACCCAGTACTTC
>medium-sized|NA|TRBV9|TRBJ1-2
CASSVEVSANYGYTF
TGTGCCAGCAGCGTAGAAGTAAGTGCCAACTATGGCTACACCTTC
>NA|TRBD1|TRBV7-2|TRBJ1-2
CASSPTGTANYGYTF
TGTGCCAGCAGCCCGACCGGGACAGCTAACTATGGCTACACCTTC